Following are 8 T cell receptor beta chains from one sample sequenced in a study of T cell responses to AZD1222 COVID-19 vaccine. Method: immunoSEQ multiplex PCR; TCRdb's copy keeps in-frame clones and lacks some. The sample holds approximately 150,000 clones; 85% to 95% are singletons and the top ten take over 0.8%. The specimen comprised peripheral blood, sampled on day 0 of AZD1222 vaccination. These TCRs come from an adult in good health.

V is TRBV7-9 and J is TRBJ1-2, with 9 bases identical to TRBD1. The CDR3 spans 16 residues. CDR1 SEHNR and CDR2 FQNEAQ come from the germline V gene (reference sequence). V lost 5 bases and J lost 1; bases outside the gene matches: 8. The CDR3 DNA reads TGTGCCAGCAGCATAAGGGACAGGGACGGTAACTATGGCTACACCTTC. It translates to CASSIRDRDGNYGYTF.

The J gene is TRBJ2-7, the V gene TRBV7-8, with D maybe TRBD1 (6 bases). V was cut by 5 bases and J by 7 bases, with 15 bases left in between. In germline, CDR1 is SGHVS, CDR2 FQNEAQ. The CDR3 contains 13 residues. The CDR3 DNA follows: TGTGCCAGCAGCCTCGGACAGTTTCGGGAGCAGTACTTC. It specifies CASSLGQFREQYF.

About this clone: Compared with germline, one end of the junction differs, possibly owing to a read error. The V gene is TRBV4-1, the J gene TRBJ1-2; D unclear. Germline values: CDR1 MGHRA, CDR2 YSYEKL. The CDR3 has 12 residues. CDR3 DNA sequence: TGCGCCAGCAGCCAAGATATGACGGTCCGCTTCTTC. Protein product: CASSQDMTVRFF.

V usage is TRBV13 and J usage is TRBJ1-1; 7 bases align to TRBD1. The germline CDR1 and CDR2 sequences are PRHDT and FYEKMQ (reference sequence). This CDR3 is built from 11 residues. V lost 5 bases to trimming and J lost 11 bases; unmatched junction nucleotides: 5. CDR3: CASSRTGLAFF. In nucleotides, the CDR3 is TGTGCCAGCAGCCGGACAGGCTTGGCTTTCTTT. The full variable domain, rest sourced from reference TRBV13 and TRBJ1-1, is AAGVIQSPRHLIKEKRETATLKCYPIPRHDTVYWYQQGPGQDPQFLISFYEKMQSDKGSIPDRFSAQQFSDYHSELNMSSLELGDSALYFCASSRTGLAFFGQGTRLTVV.

This chain joins TRBV7-2 and TRBJ1-1; no firm D call. Trimming stripped 5 bases from V and 0 bases from J, with 13 bases between. The germline gives CDR1 SGHTA, CDR2 FQGNSA. CDR3 length: 15 residues. CDR3 protein: CASSLQTTMNTEAFF. The CDR3 coding sequence is TGTGCCAGCAGCCTACAGACCACCATGAACACTGAAGCTTTCTTT.

This chain joins TRBV6-5 and TRBJ1-1; D gene uncertain. V lost 6 bases to trimming and J lost 6 bases, with 14 bases between them. Germline-derived CDR1 and CDR2 are MNHEY and SVGAGI. This CDR3 contains 13 residues. The CDR3 DNA sequence: TGTGCCAGCAGACCCCCGGGGTTGCCTGAAGCTTTCTTT. Translation: CASRPPGLPEAFF.

V is TRBV19 and J is TRBJ2-3; D gene uncertain. Deletions cut 0 bases from V and 5 bases from J, with 6 bases between. The CDR3 has 13 residues. Germline CDR1 is LNHDA and CDR2 is SQIVND (reference sequence). CDR3 nucleotide sequence: TGTGCCAGTAGTATAGATGGAGAAGATACGCAGTATTTT. Its protein is CASSIDGEDTQYF.

The V and J genes are TRBV6-1 and TRBJ1-2; the D gene is possibly TRBD1 (6 bases). CDR1 MNHNS and CDR2 SASEGT come from the germline V gene. Between the trimmed V and J ends, which lost 2 bases and 7 bases, there was a span of 14 bases. This CDR3 has 14 amino acids. The CDR3 protein is CASSETTGLLGYTF. CDR3 coding DNA: TGTGCCAGCAGTGAAACAACAGGGCTGCTTGGCTACACCTTC.